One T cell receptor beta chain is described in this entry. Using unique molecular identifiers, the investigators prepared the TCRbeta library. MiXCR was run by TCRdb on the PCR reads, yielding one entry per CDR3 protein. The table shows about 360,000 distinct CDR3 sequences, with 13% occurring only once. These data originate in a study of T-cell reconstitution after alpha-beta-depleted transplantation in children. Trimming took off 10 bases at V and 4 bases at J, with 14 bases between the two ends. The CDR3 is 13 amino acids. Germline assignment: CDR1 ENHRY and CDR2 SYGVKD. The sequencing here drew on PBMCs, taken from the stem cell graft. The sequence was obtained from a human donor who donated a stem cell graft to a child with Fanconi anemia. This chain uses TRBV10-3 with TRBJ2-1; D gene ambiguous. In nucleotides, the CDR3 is TGTGCCACAGCGATGGACGGATACAATGAGCAGTTCTTC. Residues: CATAMDGYNEQFF.